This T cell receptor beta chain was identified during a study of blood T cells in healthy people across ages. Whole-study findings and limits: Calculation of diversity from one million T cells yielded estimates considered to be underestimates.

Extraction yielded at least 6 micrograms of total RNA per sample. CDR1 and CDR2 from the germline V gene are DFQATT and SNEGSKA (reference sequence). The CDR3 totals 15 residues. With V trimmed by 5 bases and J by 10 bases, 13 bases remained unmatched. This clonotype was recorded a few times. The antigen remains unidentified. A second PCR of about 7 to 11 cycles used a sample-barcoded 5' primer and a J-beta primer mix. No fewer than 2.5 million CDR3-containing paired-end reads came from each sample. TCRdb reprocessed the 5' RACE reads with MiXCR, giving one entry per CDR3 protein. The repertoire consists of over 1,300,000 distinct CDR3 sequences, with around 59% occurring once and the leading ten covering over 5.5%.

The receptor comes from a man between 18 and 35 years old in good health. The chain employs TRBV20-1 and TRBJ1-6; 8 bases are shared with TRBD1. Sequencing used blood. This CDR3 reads CSAVSGTGLWSPLHF. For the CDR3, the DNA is TGCAGTGCTGTATCCGGGACAGGCCTTTGGTCACCCCTCCACTTT.